The clone carrying this T cell receptor beta chain has more than one count but fewer than ten. The antigen is not known. This sample is part of a study of cytomegalovirus exposure and HLA in healthy donors. Study-level results: The CMV antigen specificity of a few CMV-associated chains was confirmed through in vitro analysis.

Looked up from germline, CDR1 is SGHVS and CDR2 is FNYEAQ. Trimming took 2 bases from V and 7 from J, leaving 14 bases between them. This CDR3 comprises 14 residues. A multiplex PCR was run with 60 Vbeta primers and 13 Jbeta primers. Sequenced by immunoSEQ multiplex PCR; TCRdb stores in-frame clones only, minus some. The sample lists about 31,000 clones; around 40% were seen once. Sequencing was carried out using PBMCs. This receptor was identified in a woman between 50 and 59 years old in good health and CMV-seronegative. The chain carries TRBV7-6 and TRBJ2-5; D might be TRBD2 (5 bases). CDR3 sequence reads: CASSLRALGGTQYF. For the CDR3, the DNA is TGTGCCAGCAGCTTACGAGCCCTAGGAGGGACCCAGTACTTC.